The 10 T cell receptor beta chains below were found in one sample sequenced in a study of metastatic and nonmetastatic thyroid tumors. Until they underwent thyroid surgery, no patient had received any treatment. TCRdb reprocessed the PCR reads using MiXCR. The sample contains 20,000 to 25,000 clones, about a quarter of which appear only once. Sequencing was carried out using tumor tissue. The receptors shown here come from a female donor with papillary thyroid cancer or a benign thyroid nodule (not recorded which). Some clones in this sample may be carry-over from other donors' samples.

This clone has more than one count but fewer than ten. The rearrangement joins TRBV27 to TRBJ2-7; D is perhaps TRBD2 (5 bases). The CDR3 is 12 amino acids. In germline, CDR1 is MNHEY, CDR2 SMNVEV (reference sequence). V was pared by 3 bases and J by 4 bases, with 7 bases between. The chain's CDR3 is CASSFSGYEQYF. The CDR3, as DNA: TGTGCCAGCAGTTTCAGCGGTTACGAGCAGTACTTC.

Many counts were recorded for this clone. CDR3 region: CSASGTGETGELFF. The CDR3 DNA is TGCAGTGCCTCCGGGACAGGGGAAACCGGGGAGCTGTTTTTT. The chain couples TRBV20-1 to TRBJ2-2; 10 bases are shared with TRBD1. V was clipped by 6 bases and J by 5 bases; unmatched bases: 6. This CDR3 spans 14 amino acids. Germline-derived CDR1 and CDR2 are DFQATT and SNEGSKA (reference sequence).

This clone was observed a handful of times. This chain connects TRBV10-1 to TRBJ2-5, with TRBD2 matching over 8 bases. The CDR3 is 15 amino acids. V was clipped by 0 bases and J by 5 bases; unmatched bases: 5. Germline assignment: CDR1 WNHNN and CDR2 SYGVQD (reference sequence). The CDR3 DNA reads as TGCGCCAGCAGTGAGTCACGGGGGGGAGCGGAGACCCAGTACTTC. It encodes CASSESRGGAETQYF.

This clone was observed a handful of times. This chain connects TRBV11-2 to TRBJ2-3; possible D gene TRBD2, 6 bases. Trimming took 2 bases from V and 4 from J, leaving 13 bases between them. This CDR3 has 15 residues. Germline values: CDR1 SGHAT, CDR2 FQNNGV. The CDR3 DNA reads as TGTGCCAGCAGCTTAATATCTAGCGATCCAGATACGCAGTATTTT. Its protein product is CASSLISSDPDTQYF.

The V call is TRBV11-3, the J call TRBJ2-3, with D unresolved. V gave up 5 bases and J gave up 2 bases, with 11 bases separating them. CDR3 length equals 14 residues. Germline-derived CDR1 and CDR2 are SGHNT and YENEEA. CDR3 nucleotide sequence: TGTGCCAGCAGCCCCGACCCATTCACAGATACGCAGTATTTT. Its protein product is CASSPDPFTDTQYF.

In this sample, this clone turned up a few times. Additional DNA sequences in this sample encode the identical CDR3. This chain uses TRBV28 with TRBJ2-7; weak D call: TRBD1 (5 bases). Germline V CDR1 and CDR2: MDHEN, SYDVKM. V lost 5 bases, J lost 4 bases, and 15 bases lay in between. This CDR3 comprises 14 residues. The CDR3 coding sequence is TGTGCCAGCAGTCCCCAGGGTGCCGGTTACGAGCAGTACTTC. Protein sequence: CASSPQGAGYEQYF.

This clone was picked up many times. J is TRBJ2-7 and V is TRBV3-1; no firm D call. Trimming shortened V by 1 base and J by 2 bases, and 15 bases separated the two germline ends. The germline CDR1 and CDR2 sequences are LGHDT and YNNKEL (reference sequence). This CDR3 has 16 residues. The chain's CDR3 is CASSQVGRSRTYEQYF. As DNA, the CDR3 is TGTGCCAGCAGCCAAGTCGGGCGGAGCCGCACCTACGAGCAGTACTTC.

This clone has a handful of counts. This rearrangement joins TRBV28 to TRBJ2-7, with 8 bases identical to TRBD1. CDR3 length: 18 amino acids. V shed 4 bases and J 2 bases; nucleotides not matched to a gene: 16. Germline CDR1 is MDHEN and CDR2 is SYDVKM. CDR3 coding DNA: TGTGCCAGCAGTTCATATGGACAGGGCCGGAGTGTCACCTACGAGCAGTACTTC. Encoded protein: CASSSYGQGRSVTYEQYF.

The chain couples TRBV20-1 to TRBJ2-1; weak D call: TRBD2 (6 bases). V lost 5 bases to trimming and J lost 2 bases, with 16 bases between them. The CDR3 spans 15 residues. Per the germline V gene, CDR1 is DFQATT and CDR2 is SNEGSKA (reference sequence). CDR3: CSAPLGGGPYNEQFF. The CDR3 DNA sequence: TGCAGTGCTCCCCTGGGGGGAGGACCCTACAATGAGCAGTTCTTC.

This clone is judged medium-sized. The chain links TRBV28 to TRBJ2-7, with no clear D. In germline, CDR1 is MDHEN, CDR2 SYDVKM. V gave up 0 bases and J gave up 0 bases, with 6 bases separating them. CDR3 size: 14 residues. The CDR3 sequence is CASSLWDHSYEQYF. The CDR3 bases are TGTGCCAGCAGTTTATGGGACCACTCCTACGAGCAGTACTTC.